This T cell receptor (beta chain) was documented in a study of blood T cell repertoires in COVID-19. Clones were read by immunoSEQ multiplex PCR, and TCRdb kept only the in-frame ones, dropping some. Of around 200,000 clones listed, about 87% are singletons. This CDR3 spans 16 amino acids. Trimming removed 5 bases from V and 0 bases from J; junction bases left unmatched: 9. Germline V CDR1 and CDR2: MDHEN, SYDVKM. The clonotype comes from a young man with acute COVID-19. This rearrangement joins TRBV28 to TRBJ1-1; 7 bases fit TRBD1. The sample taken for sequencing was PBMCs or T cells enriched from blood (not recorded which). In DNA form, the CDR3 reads TGTGCCAGCAGTCCAAGACAGGGTGGTTTGAACACTGAAGCTTTCTTT. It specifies CASSPRQGGLNTEAFF.